This entry lists 24 T cell receptor beta chains sequenced from one sample in a study of blood T cell repertoires in COVID-19. Using immunoSEQ multiplex PCR, the repertoire was profiled, and TCRdb retains in-frame clones only, with some absent. The sample has over 95,000 clones, about 88% seen once. What was sequenced was peripheral blood. The receptors were gathered from a woman in her seventies who had recovered from COVID-19.

This chain joins TRBV9 and TRBJ2-7, with 7 bases matching TRBD1. Germline CDR1 reads SGDLS; CDR2 reads YYNGEE. Trimming at V came to 0 bases and at J to 5 bases, leaving 5 bases not matched to a gene. The length of the CDR3 is 14 residues. The CDR3 reads CASSVGQGDHEQYF. As DNA, the CDR3 is TGTGCCAGCAGCGTAGGTCAGGGGGACCACGAGCAGTACTTC.

The chain joins TRBV6-6 to TRBJ2-4; 8 bases are shared with TRBD1. Germline V gives CDR1 MNHNY, CDR2 SVGAGI (reference sequence). There are 16 residues in the CDR3. Germline trimming cut 4 bases from V and 1 base from J; bases unmatched to any gene: 6. As DNA, the CDR3 is TGTGCCAGCAGTTCCCAGGACAGGGTGGCCAAAAACATTCAGTACTTC. Encoded protein: CASSSQDRVAKNIQYF.

This chain connects TRBV18 to TRBJ1-5; no clear D gene. Looked up from germline, CDR1 is KGHSH and CDR2 is LQKENI. This CDR3 has 13 residues. Trimming left V 6 bases short and J 0 bases short, with 6 bases between. As DNA, the CDR3 is TGTGCCAGCTCTCCGGGTAGCAATCAGCCCCAGCATTTT. Protein product: CASSPGSNQPQHF.

The chain is built from TRBV7-3 and TRBJ2-3, with 8 bases identical to TRBD1. Germline V gives CDR1 SGHTA, CDR2 FQGTGA. This CDR3 has 15 residues. V lost 5 bases, J lost 6 bases, and 10 bases stayed unmatched. The CDR3 here is CASSRRTGFGDTQYF. CDR3 nucleotide sequence: TGTGCCAGCAGCAGGCGGACAGGGTTCGGGGATACGCAGTATTTT. Filled out from reference TRBV7-3 and TRBJ2-3, the complete variable domain reads GAGVSQTPSNKVTEKGKYVELRCDPISGHTALYWYRQSLGQGPEFLIYFQGTGAADDSGLPNDRFFAVRPEGSVSTLKIQRTERGDSAVYLCASSRRTGFGDTQYFGPGTRLTVL.

The gene calls are TRBV7-2 and TRBJ2-4, with a possible D match to TRBD2 (6 bases). This CDR3 has 15 residues. Germline CDR1 SGHTA, CDR2 FQGNSA. Trimming stripped 1 base from V and 8 bases from J, with 15 bases between. The CDR3 loop is CASSLDGGRGYIQYF. The CDR3 DNA follows: TGTGCCAGCAGCTTAGATGGGGGGAGAGGATACATTCAGTACTTC.

The rearrangement links TRBV6-2 or TRBV6-3 to TRBJ2-7; maybe TRBD2 (6 bases). The germline V gene has CDR1 MNHEY and CDR2 SVGEGT. V was clipped by 1 base and J by 3 bases, with 16 bases between them. This CDR3 has 16 amino acids. The CDR3 region is CASSYWGVLNLYEQYF. The CDR3 DNA reads TGTGCCAGCAGTTACTGGGGGGTCCTCAATCTCTACGAGCAGTACTTC.

The rearrangement links TRBV11-2 to TRBJ2-7; 10 nucleotides match TRBD2. V gave up 0 bases and J gave up 3 bases; unmatched junction bases: 2. Germline values: CDR1 SGHAT, CDR2 FQNNGV. The CDR3 runs to 15 residues. CDR3 in amino acids: CASSLELAGNYEQYF. CDR3 coding DNA: TGTGCCAGCAGCTTAGAACTAGCGGGGAACTACGAGCAGTACTTC.

The J gene is TRBJ2-3, the V gene TRBV2; the match to TRBD1 covers 7 bases. Germline V lookup: CDR1 SNHLY, CDR2 FYNNEI. This CDR3 has 16 residues. The ends lost 4 bases at V and 3 bases at J; junction bases unmatched: 10. The CDR3 region is CASSAGKGARTDTQYF. In nucleotides, the CDR3 is TGTGCCAGCAGTGCTGGCAAGGGGGCGCGGACAGATACGCAGTATTTT. Combining the CDR3 with reference TRBV2 and TRBJ2-3 gives the whole variable domain EPEVTQTPSHQVTQMGQEVILRCVPISNHLYFYWYRQILGQKVEFLVSFYNNEISEKSEIFDDQFSVERPDGSNFTLKIRSTKLEDSAMYFCASSAGKGARTDTQYFGPGTRLTVL.

With regard to this clone: The same CDR3 is also encoded by other DNA sequences in this sample. The chain couples TRBV27 to TRBJ2-2; no firm D call. Trimming left V 3 bases short and J 4 bases short, with 3 bases between. The CDR3 spans 12 residues. Germline-derived CDR1 and CDR2 are MNHEY and SMNVEV (reference sequence). Written as DNA, the CDR3 is TGTGCCAGCAGTTTCCTCACCGGGGAGCTGTTTTTT. Its protein product is CASSFLTGELFF.

The chain recombines TRBV3-1 (or the pseudogene TRBV3-2) with TRBJ2-7, with 10 bases aligning to TRBD1. The V segment lost 4 bases and the J segment 7 bases; nucleotides outside the gene matches: 10. Germline V gene data show CDR1 as LGHDT and CDR2 as YNNKEL (reference sequence). The CDR3 is made up of 15 amino acids. The CDR3 is CASSLAGTGAWEQYF. The CDR3 coding sequence is TGTGCCAGCAGCCTAGCCGGGACAGGGGCGTGGGAGCAGTACTTC.

The chain has TRBV6-5 and TRBJ1-2, with TRBD1 as a possible D gene (5 bases). The CDR3 contains 13 residues. The V end was cut by 2 bases, the J end by 6 bases, with 10 bases between. CDR1 and CDR2 from the germline V gene are MNHEY and SVGAGI. DNA of the CDR3: TGTGCCAGCAGTTACCGGGCAGGGAATGGCTACACCTTC. Amino acids: CASSYRAGNGYTF.

The chain has TRBV4-2 and TRBJ2-2; 8 bases match TRBD2. With V trimmed by 6 bases and J by 1 base, 13 bases remained unmatched. The CDR3 loop spans 18 amino acids. Germline lookup yields CDR1 LGHNA and CDR2 YNFKEQ. DNA for the CDR3: TGTGCCAGCAGTCCTCTCGGGGGGGCCGGCAAGAACACCGGGGAGCTGTTTTTT. Its protein is CASSPLGGAGKNTGELFF.

The J gene is TRBJ1-1, the V gene TRBV5-4, with 8 bases aligning to TRBD1. With V trimmed by 0 bases and J by 1 base, 8 bases remained unmatched. The CDR3 is 17 amino acids. The germline V gene has CDR1 SGHNT and CDR2 YYREEE (reference sequence). CDR3 amino acids: CASSLEQGGIWNTEAFF. DNA for the CDR3: TGTGCCAGCAGCTTGGAACAGGGGGGCATATGGAACACTGAAGCTTTCTTT.

This clone was counted a few times. V gene TRBV2 combines with J gene TRBJ2-2; 7 bases match TRBD2. CDR3 length: 15 residues. V gave up 2 bases and J gave up 2 bases; unmatched junction bases: 2. Per the germline V gene, CDR1 is SNHLY and CDR2 is FYNNEI. This CDR3 is CASSEWGGNTGELFF. The CDR3 DNA is TGTGCCAGCAGTGAATGGGGGGGTAACACCGGGGAGCTGTTTTTT.

J is TRBJ2-1 and V is TRBV24-1, with 12 bases lining up with TRBD2. CDR3 length: 16 residues. Germline-derived CDR1 and CDR2 are KGHDR and SFDVKD. Germline trimming cut 7 bases from V and 4 bases from J; bases unmatched to any gene: 7. For the CDR3, the DNA is TGTGCCACCAGCGATCCTAGCGGGAGGGCGTACAATGAGCAGTTCTTC. It encodes CATSDPSGRAYNEQFF.

The chain recombines TRBV19 with TRBJ2-7; D is possibly TRBD1 (6 bases). With 3 bases removed from V and 2 bases from J, the gap between germline ends came to 14 bases. Germline CDR1 and CDR2: LNHDA and SQIVND (reference sequence). The CDR3 length is 15 residues. CDR3 nucleotides: TGTGCCAGTAGTATGGGGCAGGGGTCCACCTACGAGCAGTACTTC. This translates into CASSMGQGSTYEQYF.

J is TRBJ2-5 and V is TRBV7-3; 8 bases align to TRBD2. Germline V lookup: CDR1 SGHTA, CDR2 FQGTGA. With 2 bases clipped from V and 5 bases from J, the junction kept 7 bases outside the gene matches. This CDR3 has 15 amino acids. The chain's CDR3 is CASSLEAGEVETQYF. CDR3 nucleotide sequence: TGTGCCAGCAGCTTAGAAGCGGGAGAGGTCGAGACCCAGTACTTC.

The chain recombines TRBV6-5 with TRBJ2-3; TRBD1 matches at 7 bases. The CDR3 contains 16 residues. V shed 2 bases and J 4 bases; nucleotides not matched to a gene: 9. Germline V gives CDR1 MNHEY, CDR2 SVGAGI. In DNA, the CDR3 is TGTGCCAGCAGTTACGAGAAGTCAGGGGGAGCAGATACGCAGTATTTT. Translated: CASSYEKSGGADTQYF.

This clone was seen only once. The J gene is TRBJ1-6, the V gene TRBV7-2, with D hard to call. Germline V gene data show CDR1 as SGHTA and CDR2 as FQGNSA. Trimming left V 7 bases short and J 2 bases short, with 12 bases between. The CDR3 length is 15 residues. CDR3 protein: CASTLGGTYNSPLHF. CDR3 bases: TGTGCCAGCACCCTTGGCGGGACCTATAATTCACCCCTCCACTTT.

The chain couples TRBV3-1 (or the pseudogene TRBV3-2) to TRBJ2-3; maybe TRBD2 (5 bases). The CDR3 length is 17 residues. The V gene's germline CDR1 is LGHDT and CDR2 YNNKEL (reference sequence). V lost 1 base and J lost 0, with 14 bases in between. CDR3 sequence (DNA): TGTGCCAGCAGCCAAGGTCGGGTAGCGAAAAGCACAGATACGCAGTATTTT. It codes for CASSQGRVAKSTDTQYF.

The chain carries TRBV4-3 and TRBJ2-7, with TRBD2 matching over 7 bases. Germline CDR1 is LGHNA and CDR2 is YSLEER. The trim removed 5 bases at V and 6 bases at J, leaving 7 bases unmatched. There are 13 residues in the CDR3. DNA of the CDR3: TGCGCCAGCAGCTTGGGGGGGGGACGCGAGCAGTACTTC. This translates into CASSLGGGREQYF.

This chain uses TRBV5-1 with TRBJ2-7, with D possibly TRBD1 on 5 matching bases. The CDR3 has 14 residues. The germline V gene encodes CDR1 SGHRS and CDR2 YFSETQ. Trimming took off 4 bases at V and 5 bases at J, with 16 bases between the two ends. CDR3 sequence (DNA): TGCGCCAGCAGCCACCAGGGCGGTACCCACGAGCAGTACTTC. It yields the protein CASSHQGGTHEQYF.

J is TRBJ2-5 and V is TRBV25-1, with 9 positions matching TRBD1. The CDR3 totals 15 residues. The germline V gene has CDR1 MGHDK and CDR2 SYGVNS. With 4 bases clipped from V and 5 bases from J, the junction kept 8 bases outside the gene matches. In nucleotides, the CDR3 is TGTGCCAGCAGTGCCAACAGGGGGCTATTGGAGACCCAGTACTTC. Amino acids: CASSANRGLLETQYF.

In its sample, this clone was seen once. The V and J genes are TRBV4-2 and TRBJ1-2; D is perhaps TRBD1 (5 bases). V was shortened by 0 bases and J by 4 bases, with 18 bases between the two germline ends. This CDR3 has 17 residues. CDR1 and CDR2 (germline): LGHNA, YNFKEQ. This chain's CDR3 is CASSQDAGSMESYGYTF. In DNA, the CDR3 is TGTGCCAGCAGCCAAGATGCAGGGTCGATGGAGAGCTATGGCTACACCTTC.